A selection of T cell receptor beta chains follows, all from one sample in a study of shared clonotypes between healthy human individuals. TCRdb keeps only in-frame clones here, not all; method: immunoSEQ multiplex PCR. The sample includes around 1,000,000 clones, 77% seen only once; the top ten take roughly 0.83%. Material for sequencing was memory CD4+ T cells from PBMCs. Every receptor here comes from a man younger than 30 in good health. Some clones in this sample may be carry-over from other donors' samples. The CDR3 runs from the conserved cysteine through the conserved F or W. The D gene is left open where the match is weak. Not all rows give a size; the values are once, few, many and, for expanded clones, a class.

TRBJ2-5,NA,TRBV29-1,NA,CSVGRGQETQYF
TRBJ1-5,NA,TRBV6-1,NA,CASGGTPGDQPQHF
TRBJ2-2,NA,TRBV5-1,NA,CASSLGPTGELFF
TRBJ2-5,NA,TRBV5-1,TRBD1,CASREGSGTVEETQYF
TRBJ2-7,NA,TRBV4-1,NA,CASSQDVRAAYEQYF
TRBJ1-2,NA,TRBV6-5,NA,CASSYSRDTVRYGYTF
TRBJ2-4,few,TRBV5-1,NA,CASSLTHAPKNIQYF
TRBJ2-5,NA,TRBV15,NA,CATSLPRRGTTQYF
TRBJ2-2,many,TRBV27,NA,CASRPQGRRGTGELFF
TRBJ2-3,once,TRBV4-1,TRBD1,CASSYLTGGWVDTQYF
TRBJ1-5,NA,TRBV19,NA,CASSLNGFSNQPQHF
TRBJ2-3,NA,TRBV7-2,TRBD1,CASSLDRTGGTDTQYF
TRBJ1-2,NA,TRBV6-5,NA,CASSYGFRNYGYTF